This T cell receptor beta chain comes out of a study of blood T cells in healthy people across ages (dated by TCRdb to the mid-2010s). Describing the broader study: In model experiments, template switching captured about one uniquely barcoded TCR beta cDNA molecule for every two T cells. To avoid experimental bias, donors of different ages were spread randomly across the sequencing lanes. To track age-related changes in TCR beta repertoire diversity, the study relied on deep sequencing normalized with unique cDNA molecular identifiers. The donors were split into four age groups: young (average around 15 years), middle-aged (about 40), aged (roughly 65) and long-lived (under 85). For two donors (one aged 18 to 29 and one aged 80 or older), the study analyzed two additional independent replicas of 1 million unique cDNA reads from the same blood draw.

General findings and caveats noted by the study authors: The long-lived group showed more naive CD4+ T cells, fewer expanded clones and increased TCR diversity than the aged group, suggesting age selection. Observed TCR beta diversity per million T cells fell roughly linearly with age, and a significant reduction was already apparent by age roughly 40. Conclusive comparison of naive and antigen-experienced compartments was prevented by the profiling of bulk unsorted PBMCs. There was a strong correlation between observed TCR beta diversity and the percentage of naive T cells measured by flow cytometry. Because donor CMV infection status was unknown, age-related changes in expanded clonotypes were potentially confounded. Total diversity estimates from one million sequenced T cells were considered lower bounds and underestimates.

This clonotype turned up a few times. Its recognized antigen is unknown. The input lacks base qualities; no much larger clone sits a single base away. The germline V gene yields MGHDK for CDR1 and SYGVNS for CDR2. V is pared back by 2 bases and J by 4 bases, with 5 bases lying between the germline termini. There are 12 amino acids in the CDR3, from cysteine to phenylalanine inclusive. Just the 36-base CDR3 DNA is kept, in frame starting at base 1. Libraries were built with 5' RACE. Reads for this sample came from an Illumina HiSeq 2500. A second PCR of about 6 to 11 cycles was run with a J-beta primer mix and a sample-barcoded 5' primer. Each TCR beta cDNA molecule received a unique molecular identifier from a template-switch 5' adaptor carrying 12 random nucleotides. Each sample yielded at least 2.5 million CDR3-containing paired-end reads. The Mint cDNA synthesis kit, primed by a TRBC-specific oligonucleotide, was used to synthesize first-strand cDNA from all RNA. Following uracil-DNA glycosylase treatment, a first 18-cycle PCR with universal primers M1SS and BC2_uni_R was performed on all cDNA. For the original study's pipeline: For normalization, 1 million high-quality reads, each with a distinct molecular identifier, were randomly selected from each sample. Reads with shared molecular identifiers were discarded instead of being binned into consensus sequences. MiTCR, with a Q25 quality threshold and the strictest error-elimination algorithm, was used for CDR3 identification, clonotype clustering and error correction. A nonparametric unseen species model with Euler transformation was used to estimate lower-bound total TCR beta diversity. The public sequencing data were trimmed at Q25 with fastp and processed into clonotypes with MiXCR by TCRdb, which kept only in-frame beta chains. A single entry per CDR3 protein holds the most common genes and DNA from its merged rows. The V and J calls come from TCRdb's annotation, not from the publication. This sample comprises approximately 1,000,000 distinct CDR3 sequences, approximately 38% of them detected only once. The ten largest clonotypes hold around 13% of the sample.

The donors were some 39 Caucasian individuals from Russia, aged 6 to 90 years, who were systemically healthy. Around 10 milliliters of peripheral blood were collected from each donor into EDTA-treated Vacutainer tubes. Ficoll-Paque density-gradient centrifugation was used to isolate PBMCs, with at least 7 million per sample. Trizol reagent was used to extract total RNA from PBMCs, with at least 5.5 micrograms per sample. For every donor, flow cytometry on a PBMC aliquot measured the percentage of naive CD45RAhigh/CD27high T cells. Specimen: blood. The receptor was isolated from a man between 18 and 29 years old in good health. The sequence joins TRBV25-1 to TRBJ1-2, with no confident D gene call. The base sequence is TGTGCCAGCAGTGAAACGGCCTATGGCTACACCTTC. This translates into CASSETAYGYTF.